The 7 T cell receptor beta chains below come from one sample, sequenced in a study of blood T cell repertoires in COVID-19. Generated by immunoSEQ multiplex PCR, the TCRdb table keeps only in-frame clones and is missing some. The sample holds approximately 300,000 clones, around 86% seen once. Sequencing was carried out using peripheral blood. These TCRs come from a man aged 45 to 65 with active or convalescent COVID-19.

The chain joins TRBV10-3 to TRBJ1-1; tentative D call: TRBD1 (5 bases). Per the germline V gene, CDR1 is ENHRY and CDR2 is SYGVKD. V was trimmed by 11 bases and J by 1 base, leaving 17 bases between them. The CDR3 totals 14 residues. Here the CDR3 reads CAAKAQGWNTEAFF. For the CDR3, the DNA is TGTGCCGCCAAAGCTCAGGGTTGGAACACTGAAGCTTTCTTT.

This rearrangement joins TRBV19 to TRBJ2-1; TRBD2 matches 11 bases. V lost 5 bases to trimming and J lost 3 bases; unmatched junction nucleotides: 0. The CDR3 loop spans 14 amino acids. The germline V gene has CDR1 LNHDA and CDR2 SQIVND (reference sequence). The CDR3 sequence: CASSGTSGYNEQFF. CDR3 nucleotides: TGTGCCAGTAGTGGGACTAGCGGCTACAATGAGCAGTTCTTC. Combining the CDR3 with reference TRBV19 and TRBJ2-1 gives the whole variable domain DGGITQSPKYLFRKEGQNVTLSCEQNLNHDAMYWYRQDPGQGLRLIYYSQIVNDFQKGDIAEGYSVSREKKESFPLTVTSAQKNPTAFYLCASSGTSGYNEQFFGPGTRLTVL.

The rearrangement links TRBV11-2 to TRBJ2-5; TRBD1 matches 9 bases. J was trimmed by 8 bases and V by 5 bases; bases with no gene match: 9. The CDR3 loop spans 14 amino acids. Germline assignment: CDR1 SGHAT and CDR2 FQNNGV. Written as DNA, the CDR3 is TGTGCCAGCAGCCAAAACAGGGGGCGCGAAACCCAGTACTTC. This translates into CASSQNRGRETQYF.

This clone appeared a few times. The chain recombines TRBV6-5 with TRBJ1-3; TRBD1 agrees at 7 bases. Germline lookup yields CDR1 MNHEY and CDR2 SVGAGI. The CDR3 covers 13 residues. Trimming took 10 bases from V and 4 from J; bases not matched to a gene: 7. The CDR3 loop reads CATRQGLGNTIYF. The CDR3, as DNA: TGTGCCACCCGACAGGGTTTAGGAAACACCATATATTTT.

CDR3 DNA sequence: TGTGCCAGCAGTTCACGACAGGCCTCCTACGAGCAGTACTTC. Translated, it gives CASSSRQASYEQYF. The rearrangement links TRBV11-2 to TRBJ2-7, with D possibly matching TRBD1 (6 bases). This CDR3 spans 14 amino acids. Germline values: CDR1 SGHAT, CDR2 FQNNGV. The germline V and J ends were trimmed by 6 bases and 0 bases, with 12 bases remaining between them.

The genes are TRBV18 and TRBJ1-4; maybe TRBD1 (5 bases). The CDR3 length is 15 residues. Trimming shortened V by 2 bases and J by 5 bases, and 12 bases separated the two germline ends. Germline V CDR1 and CDR2: KGHSH, LQKENI. The CDR3 region is CASSPVAGRNEKLFF. The DNA for the CDR3 is TGTGCCAGCTCACCAGTTGCAGGGAGGAATGAAAAACTGTTTTTT.

The chain employs TRBV10-1 and TRBJ2-7; TRBD1 matches 7 bases. With V trimmed by 9 bases and J by 2 bases, 10 bases remained unmatched. Germline V CDR1 and CDR2: WNHNN, SYGVQD (reference sequence). This CDR3 region has 14 residues. The CDR3 loop reads CARGSTGIPYEQYF. The DNA of the CDR3 is TGCGCCAGGGGCTCGACAGGGATTCCCTACGAGCAGTACTTC.